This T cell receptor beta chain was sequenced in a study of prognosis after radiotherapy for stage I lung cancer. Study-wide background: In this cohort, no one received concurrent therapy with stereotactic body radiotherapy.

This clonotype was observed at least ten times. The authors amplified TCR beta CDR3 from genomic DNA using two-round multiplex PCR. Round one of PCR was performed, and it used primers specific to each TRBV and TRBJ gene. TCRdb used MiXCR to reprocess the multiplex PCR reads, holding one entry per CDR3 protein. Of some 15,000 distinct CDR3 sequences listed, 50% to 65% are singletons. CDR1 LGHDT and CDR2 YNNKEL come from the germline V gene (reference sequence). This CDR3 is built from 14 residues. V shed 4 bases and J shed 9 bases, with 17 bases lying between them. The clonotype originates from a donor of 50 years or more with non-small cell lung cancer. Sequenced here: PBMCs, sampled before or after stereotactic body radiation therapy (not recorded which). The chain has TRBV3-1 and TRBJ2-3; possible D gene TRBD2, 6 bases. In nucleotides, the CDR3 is TGTGCCAGCAGCCTCCATAGCGGTGATATGACGCAGTATTTT. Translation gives CASSLHSGDMTQYF.